The 11 T cell receptor beta chains below were found in one sample sequenced in a study of blood T cell repertoires in COVID-19. Some clones are missing from TCRdb's copy, which holds only in-frame ones; the method was immunoSEQ multiplex PCR. The sample lists 97,000 or so clones; about 80% were seen once. The sequenced material came from peripheral blood. The source of these receptors is an elderly man with acute or convalescent COVID-19.

The chain combines TRBV28 with TRBJ2-7; maybe TRBD2 (5 bases). From germline, CDR1 is MDHEN and CDR2 SYDVKM. This CDR3 region has 12 residues. V was cut by 7 bases and J by 3 bases, with 10 bases left in between. Written as DNA, the CDR3 is TGTGCCAGCAACGGGAATGGCTACGAGCAGTACTTC. Its protein product is CASNGNGYEQYF.

This chain connects TRBV19 to TRBJ1-2; perhaps TRBD1 as D (5 bases). The V end was cut by 10 bases, the J end by 0 bases, with 12 bases between. Germline V gene data show CDR1 as LNHDA and CDR2 as SQIVND (reference sequence). This CDR3 is built from 13 residues. Here the CDR3 DNA reads TGTGCCACCCAGGGTTCGACTAACTATGGCTACACCTTC. Amino acid sequence: CATQGSTNYGYTF.

The rearrangement uses TRBV10-3 and TRBJ2-5; 11 nucleotides align to TRBD2. The CDR3 consists of 16 residues. The germline V gene encodes CDR1 ENHRY and CDR2 SYGVKD. J was trimmed by 4 bases and V by 5 bases; bases with no gene match: 9. CDR3 in DNA: TGTGCCATCAGTCTTAGCGGGAGGGCCAGTCGAGAGACCCAGTACTTC. Translating gives CAISLSGRASRETQYF.

This chain connects TRBV11-2 to TRBJ1-1; possibly TRBD1 for D (5 bases). CDR1 is SGHAT, CDR2 FQNNGV, per germline. V lost 5 bases to trimming and J lost 6 bases, with 16 bases between them. The CDR3 spans 14 residues. The chain's CDR3 is CASSLLRTNPEAFF. The DNA for the CDR3 is TGTGCCAGCAGCCTTCTCCGGACAAACCCTGAAGCTTTCTTT.

This chain uses TRBV7-2 with TRBJ2-7; 7 bases fit TRBD2. Germline loops: CDR1 SGHTA, CDR2 FQGNSA. The CDR3 is 14 residues long. V trimming: 5 bases; J trimming: 4 bases; junction bases outside the gene matches: 8. The CDR3 sequence is CASSPGRTRYEQYF. The CDR3 DNA reads TGTGCCAGCAGCCCGGGTAGGACTAGATACGAGCAGTACTTC. The whole variable domain, remainder taken from reference TRBV7-2 and TRBJ2-7, is GAGVSQSPSNKVTEKGKDVELRCDPISGHTALYWYRQSLGQGLEFLIYFQGNSAPDKSGLPSDRFSAERTGGSVSTLTIQRTQQEDSAVYLCASSPGRTRYEQYFGPGTRLTVT.

The V gene is TRBV18, the J gene TRBJ1-1, with D perhaps TRBD1 (6 bases). The V gene lost 5 bases and the J gene lost 1 base, with 8 bases spanning the gap. From germline, CDR1 is KGHSH and CDR2 LQKENI. The CDR3 contains 13 residues. The CDR3 DNA reads TGTGCCAGCTCAACAGGGCCGAACACTGAAGCTTTCTTT. As protein: CASSTGPNTEAFF.

This clone was observed a few times. This chain connects TRBV6-5 to TRBJ2-3, with D possibly matching TRBD2 (6 bases). CDR3 length: 15 residues. The germline CDR1 and CDR2 sequences are MNHEY and SVGAGI. The germline V and J ends were trimmed by 5 bases and 3 bases, with 15 bases remaining between them. CDR3 in amino acids: CASSPGFGGTDTQYF. The CDR3 nucleotides read TGTGCCAGCAGTCCCGGGTTTGGGGGGACAGATACGCAGTATTTT.

The chain joins TRBV2 to TRBJ1-5; D is ambiguous. CDR3 length: 14 residues. The germline V gene encodes CDR1 SNHLY and CDR2 FYNNEI. Trimming pared 2 bases from V and 3 bases from J, leaving 8 bases between. CDR3 in amino acids: CASSENIINQPQHF. The DNA of the CDR3 is TGTGCCAGCAGTGAAAATATTATCAATCAGCCCCAGCATTTT.

This clone was counted between two and nine times. The CDR3 DNA reads as TGTGCCAGCAGTTTAACAGGGGGAACGGTCAATGAGCAGTTCTTC. Translation gives CASSLTGGTVNEQFF. The chain employs TRBV27 and TRBJ2-1; 8 nucleotides match TRBD1. Germline CDR1 MNHEY, CDR2 SMNVEV (reference sequence). Trimming took 2 bases from V and 6 from J; bases not matched to a gene: 6. The CDR3 contains 15 residues.

The chain links TRBV5-4 to TRBJ1-2; D is possibly TRBD1 (6 bases). The CDR3 length is 13 residues. The germline gives CDR1 SGHNT, CDR2 YYREEE (reference sequence). The V end was cut by 4 bases, the J end by 7 bases, with 14 bases between. The CDR3 DNA follows: TGTGCCAGCAGCCGGGACAATCTAGCTGGCTACACCTTC. It specifies CASSRDNLAGYTF.

The genes are TRBV28 and TRBJ2-7, with D possibly being TRBD2 (5 bases). The CDR3 totals 12 residues. Trimming cost V 8 bases and J 6 bases, with 14 bases left between them. The germline gives CDR1 MDHEN, CDR2 SYDVKM. The CDR3, as DNA: TGTGCCAGCCGCAGACAAGAGGGCGAGCAGTACTTC. Residues: CASRRQEGEQYF.